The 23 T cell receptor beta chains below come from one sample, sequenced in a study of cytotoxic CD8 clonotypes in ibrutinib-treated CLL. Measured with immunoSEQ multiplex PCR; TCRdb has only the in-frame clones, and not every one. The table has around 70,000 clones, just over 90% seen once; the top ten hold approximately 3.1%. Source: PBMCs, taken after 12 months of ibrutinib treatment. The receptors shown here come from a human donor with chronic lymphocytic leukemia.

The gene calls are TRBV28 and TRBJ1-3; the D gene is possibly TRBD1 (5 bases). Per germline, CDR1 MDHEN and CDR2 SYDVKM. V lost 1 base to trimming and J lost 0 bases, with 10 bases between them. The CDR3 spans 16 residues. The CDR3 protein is CASSLSGTHSGNTIYF. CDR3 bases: TGTGCCAGCAGTTTATCGGGGACCCACTCTGGAAACACCATATATTTT.

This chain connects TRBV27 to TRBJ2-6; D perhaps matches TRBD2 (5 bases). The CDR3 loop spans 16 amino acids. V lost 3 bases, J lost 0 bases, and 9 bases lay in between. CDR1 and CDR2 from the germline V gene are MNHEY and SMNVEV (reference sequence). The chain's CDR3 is CASSFGGVSGANVLTF. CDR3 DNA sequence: TGTGCCAGCAGTTTTGGAGGAGTCTCTGGGGCCAACGTCCTGACTTTC.

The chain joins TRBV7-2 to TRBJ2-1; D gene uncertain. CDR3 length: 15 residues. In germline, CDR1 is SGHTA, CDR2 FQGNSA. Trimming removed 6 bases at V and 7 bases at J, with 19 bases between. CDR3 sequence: CASRLIGKEYNEQFF. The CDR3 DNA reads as TGTGCCAGCAGATTGATAGGGAAAGAGTATAATGAGCAGTTCTTC.

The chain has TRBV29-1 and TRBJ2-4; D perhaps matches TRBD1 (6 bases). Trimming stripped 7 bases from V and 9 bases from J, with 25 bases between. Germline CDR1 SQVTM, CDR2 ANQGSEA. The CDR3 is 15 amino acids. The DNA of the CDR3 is TGCAGCGCCTCACACACGGCTCTGACAGGCCCCATTCAGTACTTC. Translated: CSASHTALTGPIQYF.

This CDR3 is CASSLTGSAFF. The CDR3 coding sequence is TGTGCCAGCAGCCTGACAGGCTCAGCTTTCTTT. The chain joins TRBV6-6 to TRBJ1-1; D may be TRBD1 (6 bases). Germline V gene data show CDR1 as MNHNY and CDR2 as SVGAGI (reference sequence). V lost 6 bases and J lost 10, with 12 bases in between. This CDR3 region has 11 residues.

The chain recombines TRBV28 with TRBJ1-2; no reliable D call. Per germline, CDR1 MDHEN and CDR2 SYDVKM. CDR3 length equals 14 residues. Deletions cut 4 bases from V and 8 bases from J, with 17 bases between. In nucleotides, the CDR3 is TGTGCCAGCAGTTCGCCCTCAGAGCGGAAAGGCTACACCTTC. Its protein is CASSSPSERKGYTF.

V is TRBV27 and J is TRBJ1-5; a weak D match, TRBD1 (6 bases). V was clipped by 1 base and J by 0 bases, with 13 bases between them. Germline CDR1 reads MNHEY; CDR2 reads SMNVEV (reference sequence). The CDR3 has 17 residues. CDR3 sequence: CASSLYPPTGSNQPQHF. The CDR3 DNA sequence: TGTGCCAGCAGTTTATATCCGCCGACAGGTAGCAATCAGCCCCAGCATTTT.

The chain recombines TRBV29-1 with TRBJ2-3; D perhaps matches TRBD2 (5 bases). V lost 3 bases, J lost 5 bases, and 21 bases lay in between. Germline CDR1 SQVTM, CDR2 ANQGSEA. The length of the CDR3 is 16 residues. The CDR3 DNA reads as TGCAGCGTTGAGCAATTCCACTCCTTAGGAGGAGATACGCAGTATTTT. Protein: CSVEQFHSLGGDTQYF.

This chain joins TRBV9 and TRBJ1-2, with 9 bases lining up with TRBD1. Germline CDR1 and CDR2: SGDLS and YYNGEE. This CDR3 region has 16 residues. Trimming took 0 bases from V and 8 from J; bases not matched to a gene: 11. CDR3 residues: CASSVDPGQGIGGYTF. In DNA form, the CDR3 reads TGTGCCAGCAGCGTAGATCCGGGACAGGGTATTGGCGGCTACACCTTC.

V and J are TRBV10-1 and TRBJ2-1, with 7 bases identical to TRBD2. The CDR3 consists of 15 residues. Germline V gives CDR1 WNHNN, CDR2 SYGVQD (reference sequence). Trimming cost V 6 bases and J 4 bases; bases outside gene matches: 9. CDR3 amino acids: CASSPGLAVYNEQFF. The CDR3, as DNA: TGCGCCAGCAGCCCGGGGCTAGCGGTGTACAATGAGCAGTTCTTC.

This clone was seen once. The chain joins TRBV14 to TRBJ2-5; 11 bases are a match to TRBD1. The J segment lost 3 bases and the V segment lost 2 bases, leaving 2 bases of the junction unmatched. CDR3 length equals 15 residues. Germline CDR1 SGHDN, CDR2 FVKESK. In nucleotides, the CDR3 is TGTGCCAGCAGCCAACGGACAGGGGGCAAAGAGACCCAGTACTTC. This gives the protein CASSQRTGGKETQYF.

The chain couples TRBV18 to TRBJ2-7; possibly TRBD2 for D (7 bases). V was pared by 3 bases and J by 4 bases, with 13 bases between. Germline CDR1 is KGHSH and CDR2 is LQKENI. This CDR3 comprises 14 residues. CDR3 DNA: TGTGCCAGCTCACCGGGACTACAGGGTTACGAGCAGTACTTC. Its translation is CASSPGLQGYEQYF. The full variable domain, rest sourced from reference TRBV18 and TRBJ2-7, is NAGVMQNPRHLVRRRGQEARLRCSPMKGHSHVYWYRQLPEEGLKFMVYLQKENIIDESGMPKERFSAEFPKEGPSILRIQQVVRGDSAAYFCASSPGLQGYEQYFGPGTRLTVT.

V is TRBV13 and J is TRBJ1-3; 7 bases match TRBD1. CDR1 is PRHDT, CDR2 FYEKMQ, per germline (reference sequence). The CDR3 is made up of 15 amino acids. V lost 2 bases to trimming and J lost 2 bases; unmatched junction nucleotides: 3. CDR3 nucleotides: TGTGCCAGCAGCTTAAAGGGGGCGGCTGGAAACACCATATATTTT. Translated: CASSLKGAAGNTIYF.

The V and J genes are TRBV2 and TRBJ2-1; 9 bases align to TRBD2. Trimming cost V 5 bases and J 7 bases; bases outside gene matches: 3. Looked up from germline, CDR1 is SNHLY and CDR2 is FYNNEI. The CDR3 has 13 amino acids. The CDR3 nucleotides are TGTGCCAGCAGTTGGCGGGAGGGAAATGAGCAGTTCTTC. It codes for CASSWREGNEQFF.

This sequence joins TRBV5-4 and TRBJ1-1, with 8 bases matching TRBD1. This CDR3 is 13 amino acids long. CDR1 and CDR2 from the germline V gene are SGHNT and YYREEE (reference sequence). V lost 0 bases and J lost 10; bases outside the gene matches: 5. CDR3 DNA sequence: TGTGCCAGCAGCTTGGGGACAGGGCCCAGAGCTTTCTTT. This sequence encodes CASSLGTGPRAFF.

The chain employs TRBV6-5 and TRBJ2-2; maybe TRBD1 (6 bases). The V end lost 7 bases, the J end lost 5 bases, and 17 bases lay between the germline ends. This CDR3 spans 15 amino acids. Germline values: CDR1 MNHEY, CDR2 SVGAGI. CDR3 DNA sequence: TGTGCCAGCAAGGGCCGGGGAAGGGGGACCGGGGAGCTGTTTTTT. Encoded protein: CASKGRGRGTGELFF.

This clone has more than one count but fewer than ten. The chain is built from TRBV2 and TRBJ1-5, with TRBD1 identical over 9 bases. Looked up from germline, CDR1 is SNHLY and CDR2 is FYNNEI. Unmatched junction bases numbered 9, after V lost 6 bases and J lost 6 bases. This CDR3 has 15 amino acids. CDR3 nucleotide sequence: TGTGCCAGCAGGCACCGGGACAGGGACGCTCAGCCCCAGCATTTT. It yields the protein CASRHRDRDAQPQHF.

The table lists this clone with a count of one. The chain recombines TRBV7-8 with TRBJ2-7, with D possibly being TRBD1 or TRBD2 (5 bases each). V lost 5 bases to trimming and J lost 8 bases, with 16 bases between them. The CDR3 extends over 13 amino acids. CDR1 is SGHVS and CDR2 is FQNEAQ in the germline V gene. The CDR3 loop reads CASSQEGRLKQYF. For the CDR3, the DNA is TGTGCCAGCAGCCAAGAGGGGCGGCTCAAGCAGTACTTC.

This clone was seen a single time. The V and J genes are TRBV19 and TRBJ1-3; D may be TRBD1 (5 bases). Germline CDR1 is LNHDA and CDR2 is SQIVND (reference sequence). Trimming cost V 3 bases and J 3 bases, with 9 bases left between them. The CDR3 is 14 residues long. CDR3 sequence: CASSIGRDGNTIYF. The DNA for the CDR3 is TGTGCCAGTAGTATCGGCAGGGATGGAAACACCATATATTTT.

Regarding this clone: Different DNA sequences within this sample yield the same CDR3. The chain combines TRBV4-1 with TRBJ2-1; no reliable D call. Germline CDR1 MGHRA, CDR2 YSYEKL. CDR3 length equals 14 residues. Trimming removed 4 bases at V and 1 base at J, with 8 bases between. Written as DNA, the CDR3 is TGCGCCAGCAGCCCCGGGTCATCCTACAATGAGCAGTTCTTC. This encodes CASSPGSSYNEQFF.

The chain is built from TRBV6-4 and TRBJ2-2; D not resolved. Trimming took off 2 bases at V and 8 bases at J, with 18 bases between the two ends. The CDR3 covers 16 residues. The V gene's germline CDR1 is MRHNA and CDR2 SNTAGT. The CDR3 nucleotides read TGTGCCAGCAGTGACACGAAATCTAATCGACGGGGGGAGCTGTTTTTT. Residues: CASSDTKSNRRGELFF.

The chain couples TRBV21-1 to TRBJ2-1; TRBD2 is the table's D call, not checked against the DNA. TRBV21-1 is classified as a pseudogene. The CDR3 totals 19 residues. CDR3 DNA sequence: TGTGCCAGCAGCAAATTTCCCGGGACTAGCGGGAATACCTACAATGAGCAGTTCTTC. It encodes CASSKFPGTSGNTYNEQFF.

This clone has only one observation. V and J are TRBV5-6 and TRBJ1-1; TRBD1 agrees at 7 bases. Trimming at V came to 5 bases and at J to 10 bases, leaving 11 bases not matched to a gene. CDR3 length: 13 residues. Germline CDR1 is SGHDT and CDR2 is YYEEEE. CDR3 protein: CASSFDRDLGAFF. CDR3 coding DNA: TGTGCCAGCAGTTTTGACAGGGATTTGGGAGCTTTCTTT.